This T cell receptor (beta chain) was captured by sequencing in a study of blood T cells in healthy people across ages. Study-level findings and limits: As naive T cell percentage varied, TCR beta diversity correlated strongly with it.

The CDR3 spans 14 residues. Trimming cost V 10 bases and J 3 bases; bases outside gene matches: 9. Germline V gene sequence: CDR1 SGHRS, CDR2 YFSETQ. About this clonotype: Antigen: not known.

Sample-barcoded 5' priming and a J-beta primer mix drove a second PCR of about 6 to 12 cycles. Carrying 12 random nucleotides, a template-switch adaptor labeled each individual cDNA molecule. TCRdb reprocessed the 5' RACE reads via MiXCR and lists one record per CDR3 protein. Of about 800,000 distinct CDR3 sequences in the sample, about 25% were seen once. These data were also filed under a second study, of T cells of mothers and their children.

The sample comprised blood. The TCR was taken from a boy aged 5-17 years in good health. The chain is built from TRBV5-1 and TRBJ2-5; TRBD2 agrees at 10 bases. CDR3 region: CAGKAGGPEETQYF. CDR3 DNA sequence: TGCGCCGGGAAAGCGGGAGGGCCCGAAGAGACCCAGTACTTC.